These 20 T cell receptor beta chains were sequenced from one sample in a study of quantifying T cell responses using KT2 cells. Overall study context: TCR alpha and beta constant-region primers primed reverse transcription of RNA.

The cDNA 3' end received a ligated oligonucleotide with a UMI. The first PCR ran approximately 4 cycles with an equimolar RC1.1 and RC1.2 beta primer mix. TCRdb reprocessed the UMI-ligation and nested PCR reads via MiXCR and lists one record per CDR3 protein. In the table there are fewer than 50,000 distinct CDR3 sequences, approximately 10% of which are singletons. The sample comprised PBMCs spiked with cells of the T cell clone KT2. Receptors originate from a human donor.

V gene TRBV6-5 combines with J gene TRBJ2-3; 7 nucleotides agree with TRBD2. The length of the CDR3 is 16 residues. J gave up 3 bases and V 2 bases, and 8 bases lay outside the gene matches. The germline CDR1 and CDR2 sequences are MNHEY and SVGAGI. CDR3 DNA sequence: TGTGCCAGCAGTTACACTGGACTAGAAAAAACAGATACGCAGTATTTT. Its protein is CASSYTGLEKTDTQYF.

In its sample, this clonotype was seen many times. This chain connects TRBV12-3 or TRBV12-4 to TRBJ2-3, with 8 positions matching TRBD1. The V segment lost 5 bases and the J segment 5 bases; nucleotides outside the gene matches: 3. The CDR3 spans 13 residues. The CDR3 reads CASSPDRGDTQYF. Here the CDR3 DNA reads TGTGCCAGCAGTCCCGACAGGGGAGATACGCAGTATTTT.

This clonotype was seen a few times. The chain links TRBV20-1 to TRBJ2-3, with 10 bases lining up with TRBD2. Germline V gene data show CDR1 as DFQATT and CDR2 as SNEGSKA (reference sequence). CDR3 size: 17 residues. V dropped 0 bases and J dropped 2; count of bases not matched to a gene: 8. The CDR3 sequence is CSARDWGTSEITDTQYF. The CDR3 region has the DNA TGCAGTGCTAGAGATTGGGGGACTAGCGAGATCACAGATACGCAGTATTTT.

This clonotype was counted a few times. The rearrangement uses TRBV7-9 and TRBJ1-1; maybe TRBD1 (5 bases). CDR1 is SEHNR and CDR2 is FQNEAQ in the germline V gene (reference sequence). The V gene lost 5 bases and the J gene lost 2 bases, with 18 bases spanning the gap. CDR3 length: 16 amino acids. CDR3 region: CASSPGIGRENTEAFF. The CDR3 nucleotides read TGTGCCAGCAGCCCAGGGATCGGCAGGGAAAACACTGAAGCTTTCTTT.

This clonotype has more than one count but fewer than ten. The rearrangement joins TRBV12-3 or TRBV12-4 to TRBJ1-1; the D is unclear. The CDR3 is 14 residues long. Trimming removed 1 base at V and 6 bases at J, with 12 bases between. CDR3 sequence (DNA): TGTGCCAGCAGTTTAGGGCAGGTTAGGGCTGAAGCTTTCTTT. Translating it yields CASSLGQVRAEAFF.

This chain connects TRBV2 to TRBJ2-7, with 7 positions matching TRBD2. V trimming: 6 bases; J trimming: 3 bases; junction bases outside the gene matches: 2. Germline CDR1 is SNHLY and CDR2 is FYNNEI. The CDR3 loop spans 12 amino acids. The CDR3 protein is CASRAGVYEQYF. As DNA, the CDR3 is TGTGCCAGCAGGGCGGGAGTCTACGAGCAGTACTTC.

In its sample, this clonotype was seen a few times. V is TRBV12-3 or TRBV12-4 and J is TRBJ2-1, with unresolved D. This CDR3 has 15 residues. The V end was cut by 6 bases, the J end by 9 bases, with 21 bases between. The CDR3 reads CASRPSGTWLTEQFF. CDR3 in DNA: TGTGCCAGCAGACCCTCAGGTACCTGGCTGACTGAGCAGTTCTTC.

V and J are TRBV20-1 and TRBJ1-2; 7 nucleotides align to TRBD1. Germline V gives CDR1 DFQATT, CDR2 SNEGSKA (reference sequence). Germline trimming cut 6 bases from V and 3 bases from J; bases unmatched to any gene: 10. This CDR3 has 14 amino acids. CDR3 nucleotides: TGCAGTGCAGTTCGACAGGGAGGTGACTATGGCTACACCTTC. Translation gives CSAVRQGGDYGYTF.

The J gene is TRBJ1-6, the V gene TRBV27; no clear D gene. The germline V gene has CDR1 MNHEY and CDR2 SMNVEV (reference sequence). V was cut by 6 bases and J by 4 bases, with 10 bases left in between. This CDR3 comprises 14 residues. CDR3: CASSPRSYNSPLHF. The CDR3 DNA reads TGTGCCAGCAGCCCGAGGTCTTATAATTCACCCCTCCACTTT.

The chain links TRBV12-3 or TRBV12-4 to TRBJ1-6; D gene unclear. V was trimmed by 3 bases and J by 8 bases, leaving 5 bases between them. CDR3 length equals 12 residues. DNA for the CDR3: TGTGCCAGCAGTTTCAGTGATTCACCCCTCCACTTT. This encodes CASSFSDSPLHF.

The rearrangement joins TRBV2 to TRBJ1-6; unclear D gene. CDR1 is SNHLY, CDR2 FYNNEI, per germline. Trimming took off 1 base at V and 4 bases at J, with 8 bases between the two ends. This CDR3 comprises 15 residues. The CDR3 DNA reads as TGTGCCAGCAGTGAAGGTAGGGTGTATAATTCACCCCTCCACTTT. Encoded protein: CASSEGRVYNSPLHF.

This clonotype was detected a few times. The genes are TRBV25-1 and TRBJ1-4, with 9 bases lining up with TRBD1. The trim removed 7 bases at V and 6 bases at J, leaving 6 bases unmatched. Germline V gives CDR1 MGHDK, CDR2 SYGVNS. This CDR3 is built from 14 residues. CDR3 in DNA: TGTGCCAGCACTAGGACAGGGGATTATGAAAAACTGTTTTTT. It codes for CASTRTGDYEKLFF. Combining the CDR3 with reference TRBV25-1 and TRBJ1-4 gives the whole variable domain EADIYQTPRYLVIGTGKKITLECSQTMGHDKMYWYQQDPGMELHLIHYSYGVNSTEKGDLSSESTVSRIRTEHFPLTLESARPSHTSQYLCASTRTGDYEKLFFGSGTQLSVL.

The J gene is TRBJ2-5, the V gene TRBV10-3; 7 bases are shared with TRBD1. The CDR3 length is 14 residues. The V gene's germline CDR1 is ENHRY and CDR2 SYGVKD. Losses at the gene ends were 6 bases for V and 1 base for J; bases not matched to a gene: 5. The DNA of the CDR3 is TGTGCCATCAGCCAGGGACAGCTCCAAGAGACCCAGTACTTC. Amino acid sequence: CAISQGQLQETQYF.

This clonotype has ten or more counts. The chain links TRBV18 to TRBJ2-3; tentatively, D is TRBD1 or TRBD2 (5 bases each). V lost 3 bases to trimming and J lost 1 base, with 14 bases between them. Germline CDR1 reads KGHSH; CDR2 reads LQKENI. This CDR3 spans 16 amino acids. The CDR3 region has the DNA TGTGCCAGCTCACCCCCGGGGACCGTTCGCACAGATACGCAGTATTTT. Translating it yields CASSPPGTVRTDTQYF.

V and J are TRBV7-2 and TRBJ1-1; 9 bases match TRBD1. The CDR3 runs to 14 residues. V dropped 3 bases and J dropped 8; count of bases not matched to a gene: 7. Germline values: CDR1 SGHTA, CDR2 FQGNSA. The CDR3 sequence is CASSFRDRVSEAFF. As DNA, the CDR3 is TGTGCCAGCAGCTTCCGGGACAGGGTTTCCGAAGCTTTCTTT.

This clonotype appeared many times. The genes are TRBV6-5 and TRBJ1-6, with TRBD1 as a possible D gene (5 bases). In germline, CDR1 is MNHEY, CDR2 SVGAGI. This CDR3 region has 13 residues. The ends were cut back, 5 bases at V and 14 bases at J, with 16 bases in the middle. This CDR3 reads CASSGQPGVSLHF. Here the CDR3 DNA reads TGTGCCAGCAGTGGCCAACCGGGGGTTTCCCTCCACTTT.

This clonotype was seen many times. The CDR3 loop reads CSVERARTETQYF. The CDR3 DNA follows: TGCAGCGTTGAAAGGGCAAGAACAGAGACCCAGTACTTC. The V call is TRBV29-1, the J call TRBJ2-5; D uncertain. In germline, CDR1 is SQVTM, CDR2 ANQGSEA. Trimming cost V 2 bases and J 4 bases, with 11 bases left between them. The CDR3 has 13 amino acids.

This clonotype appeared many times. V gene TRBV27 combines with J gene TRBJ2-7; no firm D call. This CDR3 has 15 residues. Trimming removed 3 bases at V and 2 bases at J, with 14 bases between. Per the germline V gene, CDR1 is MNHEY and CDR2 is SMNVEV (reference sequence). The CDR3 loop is CASSFGRPPTYEQYF. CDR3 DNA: TGTGCCAGCAGTTTTGGGCGCCCACCAACCTACGAGCAGTACTTC.

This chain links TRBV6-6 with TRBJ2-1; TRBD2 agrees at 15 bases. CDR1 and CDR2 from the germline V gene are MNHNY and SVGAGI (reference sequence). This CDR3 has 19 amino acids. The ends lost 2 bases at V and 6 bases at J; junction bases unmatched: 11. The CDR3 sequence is CASSYRWTSGRAVSNEQFF. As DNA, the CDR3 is TGTGCCAGCAGTTACCGATGGACTAGCGGGAGGGCAGTGTCCAATGAGCAGTTCTTC.

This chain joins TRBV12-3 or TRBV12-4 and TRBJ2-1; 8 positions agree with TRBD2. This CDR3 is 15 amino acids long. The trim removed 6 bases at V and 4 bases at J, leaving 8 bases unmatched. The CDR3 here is CASSPGTSGYNEQFF. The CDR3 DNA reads TGTGCCAGCAGCCCTGGAACTAGCGGTTACAATGAGCAGTTCTTC.